These 7 T cell receptor beta chains were sequenced from one sample in a study of blood T cell repertoires in COVID-19. The repertoire was sequenced with immunoSEQ multiplex PCR; TCRdb's copy has only in-frame clones and lacks some. The table shows hundreds of thousands of clones, with around nine tenths occurring only once. The sample taken for sequencing was peripheral blood. These receptors were collected from a human donor in a cohort sampled during active COVID-19.

The chain joins TRBV7-3 to TRBJ1-2; D is unclear. This CDR3 contains 13 residues. With 0 bases removed from V and 8 bases from J, the gap between germline ends came to 10 bases. CDR1 and CDR2 from the germline V gene are SGHTA and FQGTGA. The chain's CDR3 is CASSLTEREGYTF. The CDR3 DNA reads TGTGCCAGCAGCTTAACGGAACGGGAGGGCTACACCTTC.

The chain joins TRBV25-1 to TRBJ2-1, with 12 bases matching TRBD2. CDR1 and CDR2 (germline): MGHDK, SYGVNS. With V trimmed by 3 bases and J by 8 bases, 8 bases remained unmatched. The CDR3 totals 16 residues. CDR3 DNA sequence: TGTGCCAGCAGTGATCTAGCGGGAGGGTACATGGATGAGCAGTTCTTC. Amino acid sequence: CASSDLAGGYMDEQFF. Full variable domain (rest looked up from reference TRBV25-1 and TRBJ2-1): EADIYQTPRYLVIGTGKKITLECSQTMGHDKMYWYQQDPGMELHLIHYSYGVNSTEKGDLSSESTVSRIRTEHFPLTLESARPSHTSQYLCASSDLAGGYMDEQFFGPGTRLTVL.

In DNA, the CDR3 is TGCGCCAGCAGCTTGGGTGAGGGTTCACCCCTCCACTTT. Translation gives CASSLGEGSPLHF. The chain couples TRBV5-1 to TRBJ1-6; D ambiguous. The V gene lost 0 bases and the J gene lost 9 bases, with 7 bases spanning the gap. This CDR3 contains 13 residues. CDR1 is SGHRS, CDR2 YFSETQ, per germline. The full variable domain, rest sourced from reference TRBV5-1 and TRBJ1-6, is KAGVTQTPRYLIKTRGQQVTLSCSPISGHRSVSWYQQTPGQGLQFLFEYFSETQRNKGNFPGRFSGRQFSNSRSEMNVSTLELGDSALYLCASSLGEGSPLHFGNGTRLTVT.

The V call is TRBV3-1 (or the pseudogene TRBV3-2), the J call TRBJ2-5, with D possibly matching TRBD2 (6 bases). The CDR3 extends over 13 amino acids. CDR1 is LGHDT, CDR2 YNNKEL, per germline (reference sequence). Between the trimmed V and J ends, which lost 5 bases and 9 bases, there was a span of 16 bases. CDR3 residues: CASSTRLPGAQYF. CDR3 DNA sequence: TGTGCCAGCAGCACAAGACTCCCGGGGGCCCAGTACTTC.

DNA for the CDR3: TGTGCTAGCAGCACAGGGTTGCGCAATCAGCCCCAGCATTTT. This encodes CASSTGLRNQPQHF. The rearrangement links TRBV12-5 to TRBJ1-5; perhaps TRBD1 as D (6 bases). The CDR3 is made up of 14 amino acids. V lost 9 bases and J 2 bases, leaving 14 bases between the germline ends. CDR1 is LGHNT, CDR2 FRNRAP, per germline. Full variable domain (missing parts from reference TRBV12-5 and TRBJ1-5): DARVTQTPRHKVTEMGQEVTMRCQPILGHNTVFWYRQTMMQGLELLAYFRNRAPLDDSGMPKDRFSAEMPDATLATLKIQPSEPRDSAVYFCASSTGLRNQPQHFGDGTRLSIL.

The rearrangement joins TRBV2 to TRBJ1-5; the D is unclear. The CDR3 is 13 residues long. The germline CDR1 and CDR2 sequences are SNHLY and FYNNEI. The ends were cut back, 4 bases at V and 7 bases at J, with 11 bases in the middle. CDR3 protein: CASSVQLGQPQHF. The CDR3 nucleotides are TGTGCCAGCAGTGTACAGTTAGGCCAGCCCCAGCATTTT.

This rearrangement joins TRBV5-1 to TRBJ2-7; unclear D gene. The CDR3 contains 13 residues. Germline-derived CDR1 and CDR2 are SGHRS and YFSETQ. Trimming took 3 bases from V and 5 from J, leaving 12 bases between them. DNA of the CDR3: TGCGCCAGCAGCTCAACAGCCCTCCACGAGCAGTACTTC. Protein product: CASSSTALHEQYF.